What follows describes a single T cell receptor beta chain. Its specificity is unknown. This sample is drawn from a study of cytotoxic CD8 clonotypes in ibrutinib-treated CLL. Overall study results and limits: Contraction or stability on treatment characterized the public clonotypes, which were uncommon. Clonality was elevated at ibrutinib response and had returned toward baseline at progression. Age-matched healthy donor levels were exceeded by baseline clonality, which tracked circulating CD8+ T-cell counts.

Assay used: immunoSEQ multiplex PCR; TCRdb lists only in-frame clones, some missing. The sample yields roughly 52,000 clones, around half seen once. Germline CDR1 SGHRS, CDR2 YFSETQ. The CDR3 is made up of 16 amino acids. V shed 4 bases and J 0 bases; nucleotides not matched to a gene: 8. Sequencing used PBMCs, obtained after 12 months of ibrutinib treatment. This clonotype was obtained from a human donor with chronic lymphocytic leukemia. This chain connects TRBV5-1 to TRBJ2-3; the match to TRBD2 covers 7 bases. The CDR3 region is CASSTGASGSTDTQYF. The CDR3 bases are TGCGCCAGCAGCACTGGGGCTAGCGGCAGCACAGATACGCAGTATTTT.